Listed here are 28 T cell receptor beta chains from one sample, sequenced in a study of T cell repertoires in cytomegalovirus infection. TCRdb re-analysed the reads in MiXCR, keeping a single row per CDR3 protein. The sample holds 290,000 or so distinct CDR3 sequences, roughly 24% seen once. Sample: PBMCs. The receptors stem from a human donor in good health (CMV status not recorded). Some clones in this sample may be carry-over from other donors' samples.

There are a few counts of this clonotype. The J gene is TRBJ2-5, the V gene TRBV29-1, with 12 bases fitting TRBD2. The CDR3 sequence is 16 residues long. After removal of 3 bases from V and 5 bases from J, the junction contained 10 bases not matched to a gene. CDR1 SQVTM and CDR2 ANQGSEA come from the germline V gene. The CDR3 spells CSVDGLAGGPSETQYF. The CDR3 region has the DNA TGCAGCGTTGATGGGCTAGCGGGGGGGCCTTCGGAGACCCAGTACTTC. The complete variable domain, with remaining parts taken from reference TRBV29-1 and TRBJ2-5, reads SAVISQKPSRDICQRGTSLTIQCQVDSQVTMMFWYRQQPGQSLTLIATANQGSEATYESGFVIDKFPISRPNLTFSTLTVSNMSPEDSSIYLCSVDGLAGGPSETQYFGPGTRLLVL.

The sample holds many counts of this clonotype. This rearrangement joins TRBV7-6 to TRBJ2-1; 8 bases are a match to TRBD2. The CDR3 contains 15 residues. Germline V gene data show CDR1 as SGHVS and CDR2 as FNYEAQ. Trimming took 2 bases from V and 8 from J; bases not matched to a gene: 8. Here the CDR3 DNA reads TGTGCCAGCAGCTTACCAGCGGGGGCTTTGGATGAGCAGTTCTTC. Translating gives CASSLPAGALDEQFF.

V is TRBV29-1 and J is TRBJ2-2, with a tentative D call TRBD2 (5 bases). This CDR3 region has 15 residues. The V gene's germline CDR1 is SQVTM and CDR2 ANQGSEA. Trimming took off 6 bases at V and 3 bases at J, with 17 bases between the two ends. Written as DNA, the CDR3 is TGCAGCGTACCCAAGAGCAGCGGAGACACCGGGGAGCTGTTTTTT. Translating gives CSVPKSSGDTGELFF.

This clonotype was observed a few times. The chain uses TRBV5-1 and TRBJ1-1; 10 nucleotides align to TRBD1. This CDR3 has 17 residues. Germline values: CDR1 SGHRS, CDR2 YFSETQ. Trimming removed 4 bases from V and 0 bases from J; junction bases left unmatched: 9. The CDR3 bases are TGCGCCAGCAGCCTCCGGGACAGGGGCTTTTTGAACACTGAAGCTTTCTTT. Translating gives CASSLRDRGFLNTEAFF.

This clonotype appeared a few times. The chain joins TRBV4-1 to TRBJ1-1; a weak D match, TRBD1 (6 bases). Germline values: CDR1 MGHRA, CDR2 YSYEKL. The CDR3 covers 16 residues. V was pared by 3 bases and J by 2 bases, with 16 bases between. The CDR3 loop is CASSHTTGQRNTEAFF. In nucleotides, the CDR3 is TGCGCCAGCAGCCATACCACAGGGCAGAGAAACACTGAAGCTTTCTTT.

The chain carries TRBV29-1 and TRBJ2-1; 11 bases are a match to TRBD2. Trimming took 6 bases from V and 6 from J; bases not matched to a gene: 13. The CDR3 spans 16 residues. Germline V gives CDR1 SQVTM, CDR2 ANQGSEA. In DNA, the CDR3 is TGCAGCGTCCTTCCGGGACTAGCGGTCGGGGGCAATGAGCAGTTCTTC. Amino acid sequence: CSVLPGLAVGGNEQFF.

The chain uses TRBV12-3 or TRBV12-4 and TRBJ2-1, with 7 bases aligning to TRBD2. The CDR3 is 16 residues long. V dropped 0 bases and J dropped 12; count of bases not matched to a gene: 14. The CDR3 protein is CASSLALETSSKGQFF. In DNA form, the CDR3 reads TGTGCCAGCAGTTTAGCGCTCGAGACTAGCTCCAAGGGGCAGTTCTTC.

This clonotype was seen repeatedly, ten times or more. The V call is TRBV7-2, the J call TRBJ2-7, with D perhaps given as TRBD1 or TRBD2 (5 bases each). The CDR3 covers 15 residues. Trimming removed 5 bases at V and 0 bases at J, with 14 bases between. Germline assignment: CDR1 SGHTA and CDR2 FQGNSA. The CDR3 is CASSKTAESSYEQYF. CDR3 bases: TGTGCCAGCAGCAAGACAGCGGAGAGCTCCTACGAGCAGTACTTC.

A few counts support this clonotype. The genes are TRBV9 and TRBJ2-2, with D maybe TRBD1 (5 bases). Trimming cost V 9 bases and J 0 bases, with 12 bases left between them. CDR1 is SGDLS and CDR2 is YYNGEE in the germline V gene. This CDR3 region has 14 residues. This CDR3 is CATGAGANTGELFF. In nucleotides, the CDR3 is TGTGCCACTGGGGCTGGCGCGAACACCGGGGAGCTGTTTTTT. The full variable domain, with the rest looked up from reference TRBV9 and TRBJ2-2, is DSGVTQTPKHLITATGQRVTLRCSPRSGDLSVYWYQQSLDQGLQFLIQYYNGEERAKGNILERFSAQQFPDLHSELNLSSLELGDSALYFCATGAGANTGELFFGEGSRLTVL.

This clonotype was counted a few times. The J gene is TRBJ1-5, the V gene TRBV28; the D gene is possibly TRBD1 (5 bases). The CDR3 has 15 residues. Trimming took off 6 bases at V and 6 bases at J, with 18 bases between the two ends. Germline CDR1 MDHEN, CDR2 SYDVKM. CDR3 loop: CASSRKWGLGQPQHF. The CDR3 DNA follows: TGTGCCAGCAGCCGGAAGTGGGGGTTAGGTCAGCCCCAGCATTTT.

This clonotype was counted at least ten times. The rearrangement joins TRBV6-2 or TRBV6-3 to TRBJ1-1, with 8 bases that match TRBD1. V dropped 2 bases and J dropped 5; count of bases not matched to a gene: 4. This CDR3 has 14 amino acids. CDR1 is MNHEY and CDR2 is SVGEGT in the germline V gene. The CDR3 nucleotides read TGTGCCAGCAGTTACCAGGGGGCGCGAACTGAAGCTTTCTTT. It encodes CASSYQGARTEAFF.

There are many counts of this clonotype. This chain connects TRBV24-1 to TRBJ2-1; D assignment may be TRBD1 or TRBD2 (5 bases each). Germline CDR1 reads KGHDR; CDR2 reads SFDVKD. Trimming took off 5 bases at V and 5 bases at J, with 12 bases between the two ends. The CDR3 totals 14 residues. The CDR3 DNA reads as TGTGCCACCAGTGTCGAGGGGCGCCACAATGAGCAGTTCTTC. Amino acids: CATSVEGRHNEQFF.

Ten or more counts support this clonotype. V gene TRBV7-2 combines with J gene TRBJ1-1; D not resolved. The CDR3 totals 13 residues. CDR1 and CDR2 (germline): SGHTA, FQGNSA. V shed 6 bases and J shed 1 base, with 9 bases lying between them. CDR3 bases: TGTGCCAGCAGTCAGGCGTGGAACACTGAAGCTTTCTTT. This encodes CASSQAWNTEAFF.

The rearrangement links TRBV6-2 or TRBV6-3 to TRBJ2-7; a weak D match, TRBD1 (6 bases). The CDR3 consists of 15 residues. Germline V lookup: CDR1 MNHEY, CDR2 SVGEGT. V lost 6 bases to trimming and J lost 2 bases, with 17 bases between them. This CDR3 reads CASRPRQSGAYEQYF. The CDR3 DNA follows: TGTGCCAGCAGACCTCGGCAATCAGGGGCCTACGAGCAGTACTTC.

The table lists this clonotype with a few counts. The chain combines TRBV20-1 with TRBJ2-1, with TRBD2 matching 11 bases. The germline CDR1 and CDR2 sequences are DFQATT and SNEGSKA (reference sequence). The V and J ends lost 5 bases and 5 bases, in that order; junction bases with no gene match: 11. This CDR3 contains 16 residues. For the CDR3, the DNA is TGCAGTGCTGACGGGGGGCGACTAGCGGGAAACAATGAGCAGTTCTTC. Protein product: CSADGGRLAGNNEQFF.

The J gene is TRBJ1-1, the V gene TRBV28; a possible D gene is TRBD1 (5 bases). CDR1 MDHEN and CDR2 SYDVKM come from the germline V gene. The V end was cut by 2 bases, the J end by 5 bases, with 12 bases between. This CDR3 is built from 14 residues. The CDR3 bases are TGTGCCAGCAGTTTACCGCAGGGTGTAACTGAAGCTTTCTTT. It translates to CASSLPQGVTEAFF.

The rearrangement links TRBV7-2 to TRBJ2-2, with a weak D call TRBD2 (6 bases). CDR1 and CDR2 (germline): SGHTA, FQGNSA. CDR3 length equals 15 residues. V shed 1 base and J shed 4 bases, with 10 bases lying between them. The DNA of the CDR3 is TGTGCCAGCAGCTTAGTACGGGGGAGCACCGGGGAGCTGTTTTTT. Translated: CASSLVRGSTGELFF.

The chain is built from TRBV6-1 and TRBJ2-1, with D hard to call. Trimming cost V 2 bases and J 3 bases, with 5 bases left between them. This CDR3 is built from 13 residues. CDR1 is MNHNS, CDR2 SASEGT, per germline. The CDR3 region has the DNA TGTGCCAGCAGTGAACCATACTACAATGAGCAGTTCTTC. Its translation is CASSEPYYNEQFF.

In its sample, this clonotype was seen a few times. The V call is TRBV6-2 or TRBV6-3, the J call TRBJ2-5; D call uncertain. The CDR3 is 13 residues long. The V gene's germline CDR1 is MNHEY and CDR2 SVGEGT. Trimming removed 5 bases from V and 1 base from J, with 8 bases in between. The CDR3, as DNA: TGTGCCAGCAGTGCCGGACGCCAAGAGACCCAGTACTTC. Translated: CASSAGRQETQYF.

The chain uses TRBV7-6 and TRBJ2-3; 8 positions agree with TRBD1. The junction had 15 bases not matched to a gene; V was cut back by 5 bases and J by 2 bases. This CDR3 has 18 residues. Germline V gene lookup returns CDR1 SGHVS and CDR2 FNYEAQ. In DNA, the CDR3 is TGTGCCAGCAGCCTCGGACAGGGTAGCTACTATAACACAGATACGCAGTATTTT. Translating gives CASSLGQGSYYNTDTQYF.

The gene calls are TRBV5-1 and TRBJ1-5, with D tentatively TRBD1 (5 bases). Germline lookup yields CDR1 SGHRS and CDR2 YFSETQ. Trimming took 3 bases from V and 7 from J, leaving 14 bases between them. CDR3 length: 14 residues. This CDR3 reads CASSSSPGGQPQHF. DNA of the CDR3: TGCGCCAGCAGCTCGTCGCCCGGGGGACAGCCCCAGCATTTT.

This clonotype occurred a few times. The V gene is TRBV6-2 or TRBV6-3, the J gene TRBJ1-3; the D gene is possibly TRBD1 (6 bases). V lost 2 bases and J 0 bases, leaving 14 bases between the germline ends. The CDR3 runs to 17 residues. Germline V gene data show CDR1 as MNHEY and CDR2 as SVGEGT. The CDR3 loop is CASSYGYRVNSGNTIYF. CDR3 DNA sequence: TGTGCCAGCAGTTACGGATACAGGGTGAACTCTGGAAACACCATATATTTT.

V and J are TRBV29-1 and TRBJ2-1, with TRBD2 matching 10 bases. V shed 6 bases, J shed 5 bases, and the junction held 4 bases outside the gene matches. The CDR3 spans 13 residues. Germline-derived CDR1 and CDR2 are SQVTM and ANQGSEA. The CDR3 loop is CSVSLAGDNEQFF. The CDR3 region has the DNA TGCAGCGTATCGCTAGCGGGAGACAATGAGCAGTTCTTC.

This rearrangement joins TRBV9 to TRBJ2-3; the match to TRBD1 covers 10 bases. V dropped 2 bases and J dropped 3; count of bases not matched to a gene: 6. The V gene's germline CDR1 is SGDLS and CDR2 YYNGEE. This CDR3 is 16 amino acids long. The CDR3 sequence: CASSVGTGARTDTQYF. CDR3 coding DNA: TGTGCCAGCAGCGTGGGGACAGGGGCGAGGACAGATACGCAGTATTTT.

This clonotype was seen at least ten times. This chain uses TRBV7-2 with TRBJ2-1; TRBD2 matches at 13 bases. The V segment lost 5 bases and the J segment 10 bases; nucleotides outside the gene matches: 11. Germline assignment: CDR1 SGHTA and CDR2 FQGNSA. CDR3 size: 16 residues. CDR3 DNA sequence: TGTGCCAGCAGCGTTGGACTAGCGGGAGTGGGATTCGAGCAGTTCTTC. The encoded protein is CASSVGLAGVGFEQFF.

This clonotype was observed a handful of times. The chain links TRBV6-2 or TRBV6-3 to TRBJ1-5, with D perhaps TRBD1 (5 bases). The length of the CDR3 is 14 residues. Looked up from germline, CDR1 is MNHEY and CDR2 is SVGEGT. Trimming left V 10 bases short and J 6 bases short, with 19 bases between. The CDR3 nucleotides read TGTGCCACCTCCTCCGGCAGGGTGGGTCAGCCCCAGCATTTT. Protein product: CATSSGRVGQPQHF.

The CDR3 loop is CSAGKGRSYEQYF. The CDR3 nucleotides read TGCAGTGCCGGGAAGGGGCGGTCCTACGAGCAGTACTTC. This chain connects TRBV20-1 to TRBJ2-7; either TRBD1 or TRBD2 may supply D (5 bases each). The CDR3 is 13 residues long. The germline V gene encodes CDR1 DFQATT and CDR2 SNEGSKA (reference sequence). With 6 bases removed from V and 1 base from J, the gap between germline ends came to 13 bases.

In DNA form, the CDR3 reads TGCAGTGCTAGATTCGAGACAGGGAAACACGAGCAGTACTTC. This translates into CSARFETGKHEQYF. V gene TRBV20-1 combines with J gene TRBJ2-7; 7 bases fit TRBD1. The V gene's germline CDR1 is DFQATT and CDR2 SNEGSKA (reference sequence). The CDR3 is 14 amino acids. V gave up 2 bases and J gave up 5 bases; unmatched junction bases: 9.